This T cell receptor beta chain derives from a study of T cell repertoires in cytomegalovirus infection. Study details: CMV infection and matching HLA type were both indicated by public TCR beta signatures.

The CDR3 has 15 residues. Germline V gene lookup returns CDR1 SNHLY and CDR2 FYNNEI. V was clipped by 5 bases and J by 7 bases; unmatched bases: 9. In regard to this clonotype: Its antigen remains unknown.

A single record per CDR3 protein comes from TCRdb applying MiXCR to the reads. The data contain some 500,000 distinct CDR3 sequences, roughly a third of them seen just once; the ten biggest clones take up about a sixth. Sequenced material: cultured PBMCs, taken from culture after CMV antigen stimulation. The receptor comes from a human donor in good health (CMV status not recorded). Some clones in this sample may be carry-over from other donors' samples. The gene calls are TRBV2 and TRBJ2-4; TRBD1 matches at 9 bases. The CDR3 DNA is TGTGCCAGCAGTATAAACAGGGGGCTCGGGAACATTCAGTACTTC. As protein: CASSINRGLGNIQYF.